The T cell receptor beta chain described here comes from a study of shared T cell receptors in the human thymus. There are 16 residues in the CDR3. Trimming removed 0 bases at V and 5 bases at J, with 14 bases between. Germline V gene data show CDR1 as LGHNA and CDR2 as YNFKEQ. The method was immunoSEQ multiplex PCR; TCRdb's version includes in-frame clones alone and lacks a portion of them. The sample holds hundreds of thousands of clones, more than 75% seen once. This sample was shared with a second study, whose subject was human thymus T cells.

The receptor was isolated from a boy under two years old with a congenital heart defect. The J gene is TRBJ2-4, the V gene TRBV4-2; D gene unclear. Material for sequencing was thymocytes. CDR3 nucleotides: TGTGCCAGCAGCCAAGAGAAGCCGCCTATCGAAAACATTCAGTACTTC. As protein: CASSQEKPPIENIQYF.